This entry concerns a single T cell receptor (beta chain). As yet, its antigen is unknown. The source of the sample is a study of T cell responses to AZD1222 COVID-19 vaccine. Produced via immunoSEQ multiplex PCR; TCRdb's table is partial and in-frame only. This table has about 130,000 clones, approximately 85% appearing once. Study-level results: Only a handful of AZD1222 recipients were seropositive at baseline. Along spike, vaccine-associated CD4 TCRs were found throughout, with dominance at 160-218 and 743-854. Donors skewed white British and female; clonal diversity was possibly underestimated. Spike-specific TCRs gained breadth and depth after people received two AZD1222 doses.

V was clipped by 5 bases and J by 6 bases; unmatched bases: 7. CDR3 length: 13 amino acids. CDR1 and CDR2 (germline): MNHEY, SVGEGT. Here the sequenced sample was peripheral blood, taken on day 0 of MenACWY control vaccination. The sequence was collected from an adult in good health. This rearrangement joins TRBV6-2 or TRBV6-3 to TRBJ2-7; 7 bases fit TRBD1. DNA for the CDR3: TGTGCCAGCAGTAAGACAGGGATGGGCGAGCAGTACTTC. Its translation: CASSKTGMGEQYF.